The rows below give T cell receptor beta chains drawn from one sample of a study of T cell responses to AZD1222 COVID-19 vaccine. Assay used: immunoSEQ multiplex PCR; TCRdb lists only in-frame clones, some missing. The data contain about 78,000 clones, about nine tenths of them singletons. The sequenced sample was peripheral blood, obtained 28 days after the second AZD1222 dose. Every receptor here comes from an adult who received the AZD1222 COVID-19 vaccine. Both conserved end residues are part of each CDR3. The D gene is left open where the match is weak. For some rows the clone size is stated as once, few or many, or as a class when expanded; others skip it.

d_call	clone_size	v_call	j_call	cdr3_nt	cdr3_aa
-	once	TRBV7-9	TRBJ1-6	TGTGCCAGCAGCGCGATCGGGGGGCGGGATTCACCCCTCCACTTT	CASSAIGGRDSPLHF
TRBD1	-	TRBV7-9	TRBJ2-2	TGTGCCAGCAGCCCACCGACAGGGGAGGCCGGGGAGCTGTTTTTT	CASSPPTGEAGELFF
-	-	TRBV6-1	TRBJ1-2	TGTGCCAGCAGTGAAGCAGGGGGGGGATATGGCTACACCTTC	CASSEAGGGYGYTF
-	-	TRBV7-2	TRBJ2-3	TGTGCCAGCAGTCCTAGCACAGATACGCAGTATTTT	CASSPSTDTQYF
-	-	TRBV25-1	TRBJ2-7	TGTGCCAGCAGTGACAGCCCGGGCTACGAGCAGTACTTC	CASSDSPGYEQYF
TRBD1	-	TRBV6-5	TRBJ2-1	TGTGCCAGCGGTCCGTCACAGGGGGTCCACAATGAGCAGTTCTTC	CASGPSQGVHNEQFF
-	-	TRBV6-5	TRBJ1-5	TGTGCCAGCGGGAAAGGGAATAGCAATCAGCCCCAGCATTTT	CASGKGNSNQPQHF
-	-	TRBV6-2/TRBV6-3	TRBJ1-2	TGTGCCAGCAGTTACTCGATTAGGTATGGCTACACCTTC	CASSYSIRYGYTF
-	-	TRBV18	TRBJ1-6	TGTGCCAGCTCACCATATGCTGGGAATTCACCCCTCCACTTT	CASSPYAGNSPLHF
-	-	TRBV28	TRBJ1-1	TGTGCCAGCAGTTCTTCACACGGAGGTGGCACTGAAGCTTTCTTT	CASSSSHGGGTEAFF
-	-	TRBV19	TRBJ2-4	TGTGCCAGTAGTATAGATTTTAGGAGGGGCGCAGCCAAAAACATTCAGTACTTC	CASSIDFRRGAAKNIQYF